These 13 T cell receptor beta chains share one sample of origin, sequenced in a study of blood T cells in healthy people across ages. Primers used in a second PCR of roughly 6 to 12 cycles were a sample-barcoded 5' primer and a J-beta primer mix. TCRdb fed the 5' RACE reads into MiXCR, producing one record per CDR3 protein. The sample consists of approximately 880,000 distinct CDR3 sequences, around 46% of them appearing once. The sample comprised blood. These receptors all stem from a young man in good health.

The rearrangement uses TRBV28 and TRBJ2-5; either TRBD1 or TRBD2 may supply D (5 bases each). The germline CDR1 and CDR2 sequences are MDHEN and SYDVKM. Deletions cut 4 bases from V and 6 bases from J, with 15 bases between. This CDR3 spans 14 amino acids. As DNA, the CDR3 is TGTGCCAGCAGTTCCTCCGGGACCCTGCAGACCCAGTACTTC. Translating gives CASSSSGTLQTQYF.

This clonotype has just a few counts. V and J are TRBV4-1 and TRBJ1-2, with 10 nucleotides matching TRBD1. The CDR3 covers 16 residues. Germline lookup yields CDR1 MGHRA and CDR2 YSYEKL. V shed 5 bases, J shed 3 bases, and the junction held 9 bases outside the gene matches. The CDR3 region has the DNA TGCGCCAGCAGCGCGCTTGACAGGGGGCAGGACTATGGCTACACCTTC. This encodes CASSALDRGQDYGYTF.

This sequence joins TRBV20-1 and TRBJ1-4; TRBD1 might be the D (6 bases). The CDR3 consists of 13 residues. V was cut by 5 bases and J by 5 bases, with 12 bases left in between. In germline, CDR1 is DFQATT, CDR2 SNEGSKA (reference sequence). The CDR3: CSAAGQSNEKLFF. The CDR3 DNA reads TGCAGTGCTGCCGGACAGTCAAATGAAAAACTGTTTTTT.

This clonotype has a handful of counts. This rearrangement joins TRBV9 to TRBJ2-1, with TRBD2 matching over 7 bases. The ends lost 0 bases at V and 9 bases at J; junction bases unmatched: 6. The CDR3 totals 14 residues. Germline V gene lookup returns CDR1 SGDLS and CDR2 YYNGEE. The CDR3 region is CASSVGVGGGEQFF. Written as DNA, the CDR3 is TGTGCCAGCAGCGTAGGGGTGGGGGGGGGTGAGCAGTTCTTC.

This chain links TRBV11-2 with TRBJ2-7, with 7 bases lining up with TRBD1. The CDR3 is 14 amino acids. Germline CDR1 reads SGHAT; CDR2 reads FQNNGV. V shed 1 base, J shed 3 bases, and the junction held 3 bases outside the gene matches. Written as DNA, the CDR3 is TGTGCCAGCAGCTTAGTAGGGACAGTCTACGAGCAGTACTTC. Protein product: CASSLVGTVYEQYF.

This clonotype was observed a few times. The CDR3 protein is CSARVSGVVDIQYF. CDR3 DNA sequence: TGCAGTGCTAGAGTATCGGGGGTAGTGGACATTCAGTACTTC. The chain is built from TRBV20-1 and TRBJ2-7; tentative D call: TRBD2 (6 bases). The DNA end is a closer match to TRBJ2-4, so the J assignment may be wrong. The CDR3 is 14 amino acids. Germline-derived CDR1 and CDR2 are DFQATT and SNEGSKA (reference sequence).

The chain joins TRBV4-1 to TRBJ2-1; 11 bases agree with TRBD2. Germline CDR1 MGHRA, CDR2 YSYEKL. Losses at the gene ends were 3 bases for V and 3 bases for J; bases not matched to a gene: 4. The CDR3 runs 16 residues. The CDR3 region is CASSHSGTSGYNEQFF. The CDR3 bases are TGCGCCAGCAGCCACTCAGGGACTAGCGGCTACAATGAGCAGTTCTTC.

The chain uses TRBV7-6 and TRBJ2-1; a possible D gene is TRBD2 (6 bases). V was trimmed by 7 bases and J by 2 bases, leaving 15 bases between them. The CDR3 has 15 residues. Looked up from germline, CDR1 is SGHVS and CDR2 is FNYEAQ. The CDR3: CASKPGIAAYNEQFF. In DNA, the CDR3 is TGTGCCAGCAAACCCGGAATAGCGGCCTACAATGAGCAGTTCTTC.

V usage is TRBV7-9 and J usage is TRBJ2-1; D tentatively fits TRBD1 or TRBD2 (5 bases each). The V gene lost 5 bases and the J gene lost 7 bases, with 18 bases spanning the gap. The CDR3 is 15 amino acids. The V gene's germline CDR1 is SEHNR and CDR2 FQNEAQ (reference sequence). CDR3 in DNA: TGTGCCAGCAGCGAACGGGGCATAGAGATGAATGAGCAGTTCTTC. Its protein is CASSERGIEMNEQFF.

This clonotype occurred a few times. This chain connects TRBV3-1 to TRBJ2-1, with TRBD2 identical over 8 bases. The V gene's germline CDR1 is LGHDT and CDR2 YNNKEL (reference sequence). The CDR3 consists of 15 residues. Trimming at V came to 4 bases and at J to 6 bases, leaving 8 bases not matched to a gene. The CDR3 DNA sequence: TGTGCCAGCAGCCGACGGGGGGGCCTTGTCAATGAGCAGTTCTTC. It is translated as CASSRRGGLVNEQFF.

Only a few counts were recorded for this clonotype. This chain connects TRBV12-3 or TRBV12-4 to TRBJ1-6; no clear D gene. V shed 2 bases and J shed 9 bases, with 11 bases lying between them. This CDR3 region has 14 residues. Here the CDR3 DNA reads TGTGCCAGCAGTTTACAAGCCGGTGGTTCACCCCTCCACTTT. This translates into CASSLQAGGSPLHF.

In this sample, this clonotype turned up once. Mismatch with germline at one junction end may stem from a read error. The CDR3 DNA reads as TGTACCAGCAGCCTAACCTTAACTAGCGGGAGAAACAATGAGCAGTACTTC. It translates to CTSSLTLTSGRNNEQYF. This chain uses TRBV7-9 with TRBJ2-1; 11 positions agree with TRBD2. TRBJ2-7 explains the end of the DNA better; the J call may be wrong. The CDR3 runs 17 residues. Germline CDR1 SEHNR, CDR2 FQNEAQ (reference sequence).

This chain links TRBV13 with TRBJ2-7; TRBD1 or TRBD2 may be the D gene (5 bases each). Germline CDR1 and CDR2: PRHDT and FYEKMQ (reference sequence). Between the trimmed V and J ends, which lost 5 bases and 1 base, there was a span of 15 bases. The CDR3 totals 15 residues. CDR3 region: CASSPERGESYEQYF. The CDR3 DNA sequence: TGTGCCAGCAGCCCTGAGAGAGGGGAGTCCTACGAGCAGTACTTC.